These 29 T cell receptor beta chains were sequenced from one sample in a study of cytomegalovirus exposure and HLA in healthy donors. Here immunoSEQ multiplex PCR was the method, and the copy in TCRdb shows in-frame clones only, minus some. Of about 200,000 clones in the sample, roughly 91% were seen once. Sequenced: PBMCs. Every receptor here comes from a woman younger than 35 in good health and CMV-seropositive.

The rearrangement uses TRBV14 and TRBJ1-2; D is perhaps TRBD1 (5 bases). This CDR3 is built from 17 residues. Per the germline V gene, CDR1 is SGHDN and CDR2 is FVKESK. The V end lost 4 bases, the J end lost 2 bases, and 20 bases lay between the germline ends. In nucleotides, the CDR3 is TGTGCCAGCAGCCTAACCGGGGAGGACGGGGCCAACTATGGCTACACCTTC. Translated: CASSLTGEDGANYGYTF.

This clone was counted a few times. The chain combines TRBV18 with TRBJ2-2; D uncertain. Trimming took off 3 bases at V and 7 bases at J, with 6 bases between the two ends. There are 12 residues in the CDR3. Germline loops: CDR1 KGHSH, CDR2 LQKENI. The CDR3 DNA is TGTGCCAGCTCACCCCTAGACGGGGAGCTGTTTTTT. Amino acids: CASSPLDGELFF.

The chain combines TRBV6-1 with TRBJ2-7, with 8 bases that match TRBD2. CDR1 MNHNS and CDR2 SASEGT come from the germline V gene. Losses at the gene ends were 8 bases for V and 2 bases for J; bases not matched to a gene: 2. This CDR3 spans 12 amino acids. The CDR3 reads CASERGPYEQYF. CDR3 nucleotide sequence: TGTGCCAGCGAGCGGGGGCCCTACGAGCAGTACTTC.

This clone was seen once. The rearrangement links TRBV18 to TRBJ1-3; 11 bases line up with TRBD1. The germline CDR1 and CDR2 sequences are KGHSH and LQKENI. V was clipped by 2 bases and J by 1 base; unmatched bases: 4. The CDR3 runs 17 residues. DNA for the CDR3: TGTGCCAGCTCACCATGGACAGGGGGCTTTTCTGGAAACACCATATATTTT. Translated, it gives CASSPWTGGFSGNTIYF.

J is TRBJ1-5 and V is TRBV4-2; D is undetermined. Germline-derived CDR1 and CDR2 are LGHNA and YNFKEQ. Deletions cut 1 base from V and 3 bases from J, with 7 bases between. The CDR3 consists of 14 residues. The CDR3 DNA reads as TGTGCCAGCAGCCAAGGCCCAGTCAATCAGCCCCAGCATTTT. It translates to CASSQGPVNQPQHF.

This chain joins TRBV19 and TRBJ2-3, with 12 bases lining up with TRBD2. After removal of 5 bases from V and 3 bases from J, the junction contained 3 bases not matched to a gene. Per the germline V gene, CDR1 is LNHDA and CDR2 is SQIVND (reference sequence). The CDR3 is 15 amino acids. The CDR3 region is CASSATSGRTDTQYF. As DNA, the CDR3 is TGTGCCAGTAGTGCGACTAGCGGGAGAACAGATACGCAGTATTTT.

The V and J genes are TRBV19 and TRBJ2-2; 8 positions agree with TRBD1. J lost 2 bases, V lost 4 bases, and 0 bases had no gene match. This CDR3 spans 14 amino acids. Per the germline V gene, CDR1 is LNHDA and CDR2 is SQIVND (reference sequence). The CDR3 is CASSTGGNTGELFF. DNA for the CDR3: TGTGCCAGTAGTACAGGGGGCAACACCGGGGAGCTGTTTTTT.

This chain joins TRBV28 and TRBJ1-3, with D possibly TRBD1 on 6 matching bases. With 1 base removed from V and 5 bases from J, the gap between germline ends came to 15 bases. There are 16 residues in the CDR3. The germline V gene has CDR1 MDHEN and CDR2 SYDVKM. This CDR3 reads CASSLLTGGGRNTIYF. In DNA, the CDR3 is TGTGCCAGCAGTTTATTGACAGGCGGGGGCCGAAACACCATATATTTT.

J is TRBJ2-1 and V is TRBV5-6; 7 bases are a match to TRBD1. Germline V lookup: CDR1 SGHDT, CDR2 YYEEEE. This CDR3 contains 17 residues. The junction had 14 bases not matched to a gene; V was cut back by 4 bases and J by 4 bases. This CDR3 is CASSALGQWSSYNEQFF. DNA of the CDR3: TGTGCCAGCAGCGCGTTGGGACAGTGGTCCTCTTACAATGAGCAGTTCTTC.

V gene TRBV19 combines with J gene TRBJ2-2, with 9 bases that match TRBD2. CDR1 is LNHDA, CDR2 SQIVND, per germline (reference sequence). Trimming took 8 bases from V and 6 from J; bases not matched to a gene: 7. The CDR3 covers 14 residues. CDR3 region: CASRTAGGPGELFF. The DNA for the CDR3 is TGTGCCAGTCGAACAGCGGGAGGCCCCGGGGAGCTGTTTTTT. Complete variable domain (other parts from reference TRBV19 and TRBJ2-2): DGGITQSPKYLFRKEGQNVTLSCEQNLNHDAMYWYRQDPGQGLRLIYYSQIVNDFQKGDIAEGYSVSREKKESFPLTVTSAQKNPTAFYLCASRTAGGPGELFFGEGSRLTVL.

This clone was observed a handful of times. The chain has TRBV28 and TRBJ1-5; possible D gene TRBD1, 6 bases. In germline, CDR1 is MDHEN, CDR2 SYDVKM. Trimming removed 6 bases at V and 3 bases at J, with 18 bases between. The CDR3 consists of 16 residues. CDR3 protein: CASRPGWAGANQPQHF. The CDR3 nucleotides read TGTGCCAGCAGACCGGGGTGGGCAGGGGCCAATCAGCCCCAGCATTTT. Supplemented by reference TRBV28 and TRBJ1-5, the full variable domain reads DVKVTQSSRYLVKRTGEKVFLECVQDMDHENMFWYRQDPGLGLRLIYFSYDVKMKEKGDIPEGYSVSREKKERFSLILESASTNQTSMYLCASRPGWAGANQPQHFGDGTRLSIL.

The rearrangement joins TRBV18 to TRBJ2-1, with D possibly TRBD2 on 5 matching bases. Trimming removed 3 bases from V and 9 bases from J, with 9 bases in between. The germline CDR1 and CDR2 sequences are KGHSH and LQKENI. This CDR3 spans 12 amino acids. CDR3 sequence (DNA): TGTGCCAGCTCACCGCGCGAGGGTGAGCAGTTCTTC. It encodes CASSPREGEQFF.

The V call is TRBV19, the J call TRBJ1-2, with 7 bases identical to TRBD1. CDR1 is LNHDA, CDR2 SQIVND, per germline (reference sequence). This CDR3 has 14 amino acids. V shed 4 bases and J 4 bases; nucleotides not matched to a gene: 6. The CDR3 region has the DNA TGTGCCAGTAGTACCGGACAGGCGCCCTATGGCTACACCTTC. Protein sequence: CASSTGQAPYGYTF.

This clone was seen only once. This chain connects TRBV19 to TRBJ1-1, with 9 bases identical to TRBD1. The germline gives CDR1 LNHDA, CDR2 SQIVND (reference sequence). The CDR3 sequence is 13 residues long. Trimming took 10 bases from V and 4 from J; bases not matched to a gene: 7. As DNA, the CDR3 is TGTGCCACTTTACAGGGGGCTTTCACTGAAGCTTTCTTT. Translated, it gives CATLQGAFTEAFF.

V and J are TRBV5-4 and TRBJ2-7, with 7 positions matching TRBD2. Per the germline V gene, CDR1 is SGHNT and CDR2 is YYREEE (reference sequence). The trim removed 5 bases at V and 8 bases at J, leaving 10 bases unmatched. CDR3 length equals 13 residues. CDR3 DNA sequence: TGTGCCAGCAGTTCCGGGACTACTAACAAGCAGTACTTC. It codes for CASSSGTTNKQYF.

The rearrangement links TRBV9 to TRBJ2-3; maybe TRBD1 (6 bases). Germline CDR1 and CDR2: SGDLS and YYNGEE. The CDR3 is made up of 17 amino acids. The germline V and J ends were trimmed by 0 bases and 2 bases, with 16 bases remaining between them. The CDR3 protein is CASSVEVQGLFTDTQYF. In DNA, the CDR3 is TGTGCCAGCAGCGTAGAGGTACAGGGTCTTTTCACAGATACGCAGTATTTT. The variable domain in full, completed from reference TRBV9 and TRBJ2-3, reads DSGVTQTPKHLITATGQRVTLRCSPRSGDLSVYWYQQSLDQGLQFLIQYYNGEERAKGNILERFSAQQFPDLHSELNLSSLELGDSALYFCASSVEVQGLFTDTQYFGPGTRLTVL.

The rearrangement links TRBV2 to TRBJ2-6; D is perhaps TRBD2 (6 bases). CDR1 SNHLY and CDR2 FYNNEI come from the germline V gene. The CDR3 loop spans 17 amino acids. V was shortened by 7 bases and J by 2 bases, with 18 bases between the two germline ends. The CDR3 region has the DNA TGTGCCAGCATGAGGAGGGACCACTCAACTGGGGCCAACGTCCTGACTTTC. Amino acids: CASMRRDHSTGANVLTF. Full variable domain (remainder filled in from reference TRBV2 and TRBJ2-6): EPEVTQTPSHQVTQMGQEVILRCVPISNHLYFYWYRQILGQKVEFLVSFYNNEISEKSEIFDDQFSVERPDGSNFTLKIRSTKLEDSAMYFCASMRRDHSTGANVLTFGAGSRLTVL.

The J gene is TRBJ1-1, the V gene TRBV27; D not resolved. Trimming cost V 4 bases and J 3 bases, with 12 bases left between them. This CDR3 spans 14 amino acids. Germline V gene lookup returns CDR1 MNHEY and CDR2 SMNVEV (reference sequence). The DNA of the CDR3 is TGTGCCAGCAGTTCCTACAGCATTCACACTGAAGCTTTCTTT. Protein sequence: CASSSYSIHTEAFF.

The chain combines TRBV28 with TRBJ1-2; 7 bases map to TRBD1. Germline V gene sequence: CDR1 MDHEN, CDR2 SYDVKM. V gave up 8 bases and J gave up 2 bases; unmatched junction bases: 17. CDR3 length equals 17 residues. The CDR3 DNA reads TGTGCCAGCCGTGACCCGACAGGGTTCGTTTCCAACTATGGCTACACCTTC. This sequence encodes CASRDPTGFVSNYGYTF.

The V call is TRBV7-2, the J call TRBJ2-7, with a weak D call TRBD2 (5 bases). Germline V gives CDR1 SGHTA, CDR2 FQGNSA. The CDR3 is 15 amino acids. V shed 4 bases and J shed 0 bases, with 13 bases lying between them. The CDR3 loop reads CASSSPLRGSYEQYF. DNA for the CDR3: TGTGCCAGCAGCTCCCCCCTTCGGGGCTCCTACGAGCAGTACTTC.

J is TRBJ2-7 and V is TRBV27; D is unclear. CDR3 length: 13 residues. Germline CDR1 and CDR2: MNHEY and SMNVEV (reference sequence). V gave up 6 bases and J gave up 2 bases, with 11 bases separating them. The CDR3 sequence is CASSPISAYEQYF. The DNA for the CDR3 is TGTGCCAGCAGCCCGATTTCGGCCTACGAGCAGTACTTC.

The chain carries TRBV6-6 and TRBJ2-3, with 13 bases fitting TRBD2. V trimming: 6 bases; J trimming: 6 bases; junction bases outside the gene matches: 6. The CDR3 loop spans 15 amino acids. CDR1 is MNHNY, CDR2 SVGAGI, per germline (reference sequence). The CDR3 DNA reads TGTGCCAGCAGCCCCGGACTAGCGGGGGTGGATACGCAGTATTTT. The encoded protein is CASSPGLAGVDTQYF.

The rearrangement links TRBV4-1 to TRBJ2-7, with D possibly being TRBD2 (5 bases). The germline V gene has CDR1 MGHRA and CDR2 YSYEKL. The CDR3 sequence is 15 residues long. V was trimmed by 3 bases and J by 2 bases, leaving 14 bases between them. In DNA, the CDR3 is TGCGCCAGCAGCCACCCAGCGGCCCTAACCTACGAGCAGTACTTC. This codes for CASSHPAALTYEQYF.

In this sample, this clone turned up once. The chain combines TRBV5-6 with TRBJ2-7, with D possibly TRBD1 on 7 matching bases. Trimming left V 4 bases short and J 9 bases short, with 11 bases between. CDR3 length: 11 residues. Looked up from germline, CDR1 is SGHDT and CDR2 is YYEEEE. This CDR3 is CASSAGQMQYF. CDR3 DNA sequence: TGTGCCAGCAGCGCGGGACAGATGCAGTACTTC.

The V and J genes are TRBV4-2 and TRBJ1-3; D is unresolved. V was shortened by 1 base and J by 0 bases, with 13 bases between the two germline ends. The CDR3 spans 17 residues. From germline, CDR1 is LGHNA and CDR2 YNFKEQ. The CDR3 protein is CASSQVWSDTSGNTIYF. CDR3 DNA sequence: TGTGCCAGCAGCCAAGTTTGGTCCGACACCTCTGGAAACACCATATATTTT.

In DNA, the CDR3 is TGTGCCAGCATCGGACAAAGCACTGAAGCTTTCTTT. It is translated as CASIGQSTEAFF. The chain uses TRBV2 and TRBJ1-1; D might be TRBD1 (5 bases). CDR1 and CDR2 from the germline V gene are SNHLY and FYNNEI. Trimming took off 7 bases at V and 4 bases at J, with 10 bases between the two ends. This CDR3 comprises 12 residues.

The chain recombines TRBV5-4 with TRBJ1-1, with 7 bases aligning to TRBD1. The trim removed 5 bases at V and 4 bases at J, leaving 14 bases unmatched. Looked up from germline, CDR1 is SGHNT and CDR2 is YYREEE (reference sequence). The CDR3 consists of 16 residues. The CDR3 sequence is CASRMRVRGAPTEAFF. The CDR3 DNA follows: TGTGCCAGCAGGATGAGGGTCAGGGGGGCGCCCACTGAAGCTTTCTTT.

This clone was detected only once. V is TRBV18 and J is TRBJ2-1; no reliable D call. This CDR3 is 15 amino acids long. V dropped 0 bases and J dropped 0 bases, with 6 bases sitting between them. Germline V gene sequence: CDR1 KGHSH, CDR2 LQKENI. CDR3 sequence: CASSPPSFSYNEQFF. CDR3 nucleotide sequence: TGTGCCAGCTCACCACCTTCCTTCTCCTACAATGAGCAGTTCTTC. The variable domain in full, with the rest retrieved from reference TRBV18 and TRBJ2-1, is NAGVMQNPRHLVRRRGQEARLRCSPMKGHSHVYWYRQLPEEGLKFMVYLQKENIIDESGMPKERFSAEFPKEGPSILRIQQVVRGDSAAYFCASSPPSFSYNEQFFGPGTRLTVL.

This rearrangement joins TRBV9 to TRBJ1-2; 9 bases align to TRBD1. The CDR3 runs to 14 residues. Germline loops: CDR1 SGDLS, CDR2 YYNGEE. Trimming cost V 4 bases and J 7 bases; bases outside gene matches: 8. CDR3 region: CASSPTGGRRGYTF. The CDR3, as DNA: TGTGCCAGCAGCCCCACAGGGGGCAGGCGTGGCTACACCTTC.